Sequencing of this T cell receptor beta chain was carried out in a study of beta chain features in type 1 diabetes. Germline-derived CDR1 and CDR2 are SGHTA and FQGNSA. The CDR3 is 14 residues long. V was cut by 7 bases and J by 2 bases, with 9 bases left in between. The sample holds a few counts of this clone. Isolated RNA was reverse transcribed in full, so expressed TCRB transcripts were sequenced. Clones were sequenced by immunoSEQ multiplex PCR, and TCRdb holds only the in-frame ones, with some missing. The sample includes 400,000 to 500,000 clones, 11% to 15% of them seen just once. V and J are TRBV7-2 and TRBJ2-6, with D perhaps matching TRBD2 (6 bases). This TCR was sampled from a young man in good health. Sequences were obtained from naive CD4+ T cells from blood. The CDR3 loop reads CASTWGAGANVLTF. In nucleotides, the CDR3 is TGTGCCAGCACCTGGGGGGCTGGGGCCAACGTCCTGACTTTC.